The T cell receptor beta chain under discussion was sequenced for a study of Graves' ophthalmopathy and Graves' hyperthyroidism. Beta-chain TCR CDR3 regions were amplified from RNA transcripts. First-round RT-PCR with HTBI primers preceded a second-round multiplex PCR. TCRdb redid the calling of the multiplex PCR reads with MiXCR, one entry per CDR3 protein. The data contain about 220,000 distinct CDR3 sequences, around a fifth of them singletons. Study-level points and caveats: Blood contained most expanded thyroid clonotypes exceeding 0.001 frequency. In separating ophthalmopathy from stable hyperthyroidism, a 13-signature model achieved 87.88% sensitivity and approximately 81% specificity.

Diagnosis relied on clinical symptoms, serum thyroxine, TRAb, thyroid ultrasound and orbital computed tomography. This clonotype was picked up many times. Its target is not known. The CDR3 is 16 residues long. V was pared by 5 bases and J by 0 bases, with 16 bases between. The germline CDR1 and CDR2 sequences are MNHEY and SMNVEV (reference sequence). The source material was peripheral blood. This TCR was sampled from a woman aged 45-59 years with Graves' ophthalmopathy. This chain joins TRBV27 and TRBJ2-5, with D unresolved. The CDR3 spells CASSGDANLYQETQYF. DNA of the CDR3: TGTGCCAGCAGTGGTGACGCCAACCTGTACCAAGAGACCCAGTACTTC.